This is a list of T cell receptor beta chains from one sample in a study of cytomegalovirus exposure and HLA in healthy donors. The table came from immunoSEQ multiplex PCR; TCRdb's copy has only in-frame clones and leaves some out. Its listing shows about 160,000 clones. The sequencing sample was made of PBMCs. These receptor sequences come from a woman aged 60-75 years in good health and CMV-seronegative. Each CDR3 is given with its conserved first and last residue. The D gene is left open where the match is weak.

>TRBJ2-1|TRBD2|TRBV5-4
CASIPRGGNSYNEQFF
TGTGCCAGCATCCCCCGCGGGGGGAACTCCTACAATGAGCAGTTCTTC
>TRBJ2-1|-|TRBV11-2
CASSFENNEQFF
TGTGCCAGCAGCTTTGAGAACAATGAGCAGTTCTTC
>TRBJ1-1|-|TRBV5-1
CASSSSSWNTEAFF
TGCGCCAGCAGCTCCTCCTCCTGGAACACTGAAGCTTTCTTT
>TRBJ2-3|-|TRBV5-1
CASSPGGGLTDTQYF
TGCGCCAGCAGCCCAGGAGGGGGCCTCACAGATACGCAGTATTTT
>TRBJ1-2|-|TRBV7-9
CASSLVDTELNYGYTF
TGTGCCAGCAGCTTAGTTGATACAGAACTCAACTATGGCTACACCTTC
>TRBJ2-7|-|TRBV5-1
CASSLGTRDYEQYF
TGCGCCAGCAGCTTGGGAACCAGGGACTACGAGCAGTACTTC
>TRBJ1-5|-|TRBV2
CASSETRSGLAQHF
TGTGCCAGCAGTGAGACGCGGTCTGGGTTGGCCCAGCATTTT
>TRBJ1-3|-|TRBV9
CASSVGSDSGNTIYF
TGTGCCAGCAGCGTAGGTAGCGACTCTGGAAACACCATATATTTT
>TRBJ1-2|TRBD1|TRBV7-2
CASSLASGTGISYGYTF
TGTGCCAGCAGCTTAGCTTCCGGGACAGGCATTAGCTATGGCTACACCTTC
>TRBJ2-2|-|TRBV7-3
CASSLSAGANTGELFF
TGTGCCAGCAGCTTAAGTGCAGGGGCGAACACCGGGGAGCTGTTTTTT
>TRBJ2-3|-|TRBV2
CASSEGQVTDTQYF
TGTGCCAGCAGTGAAGGACAGGTCACAGATACGCAGTATTTT
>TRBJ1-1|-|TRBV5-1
CASSLDTEGEAFF
TGCGCCAGCAGCTTGGACACAGAAGGTGAAGCTTTCTTT
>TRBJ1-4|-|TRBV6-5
CASSYTGATNEKLFF
TGTGCCAGCAGTTACACGGGTGCAACTAATGAAAAACTGTTTTTT
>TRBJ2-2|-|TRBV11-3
CASSLGRSGDTGELFF
TGTGCCAGCAGCTTAGGTCGTTCCGGGGACACCGGGGAGCTGTTTTTT
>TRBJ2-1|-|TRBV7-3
CASSLGAEQFF
TGTGCCAGCAGCTTAGGGGCAGAGCAGTTCTTC
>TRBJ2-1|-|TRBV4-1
CASSSPGTYNEQFF
TGCGCCAGCAGCTCCCCCGGGACTTACAATGAGCAGTTCTTC
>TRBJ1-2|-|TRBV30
CAWSRTVNYGYTF
TGTGCCTGGAGTCGGACAGTTAACTATGGCTACACCTTC
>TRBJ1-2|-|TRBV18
CASSPPALNYGYTF
TGTGCCAGCTCACCACCGGCCCTGAACTATGGCTACACCTTC
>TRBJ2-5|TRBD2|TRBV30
CAWSRGLAGEETQYF
TGTGCCTGGAGTCGGGGACTAGCGGGAGAAGAGACCCAGTACTTC
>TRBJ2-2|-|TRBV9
CASTRGTNTGELFF
TGTGCCAGCACGCGGGGAACGAACACCGGGGAGCTGTTTTTT
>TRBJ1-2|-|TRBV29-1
CSVELAGNYGYTF
TGCAGCGTTGAGTTGGCGGGTAACTATGGCTACACCTTC
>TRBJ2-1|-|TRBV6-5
CASSYSTGVRNEQFF
TGTGCCAGCAGTTACTCAACGGGGGTTCGAAATGAGCAGTTCTTC
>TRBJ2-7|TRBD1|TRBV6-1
CASSSGQGDHYEQYF
TGTGCCAGCAGTTCAGGACAGGGGGATCATTACGAGCAGTACTTC
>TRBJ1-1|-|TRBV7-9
CASSHRVLSSEAFF
TGTGCCAGCAGCCACAGGGTGTTGTCCTCTGAAGCTTTCTTT